This is a list of T cell receptor beta chains from one sample in a study of cytomegalovirus exposure and HLA in healthy donors. Sequenced by immunoSEQ multiplex PCR; TCRdb stores in-frame clones only, minus some. The table lists roughly 100,000 clones, under 85% of them singletons. Sequencing input: PBMCs. Receptors originate from a man aged 30-40 years in good health and CMV-seronegative. CDR3s include the opening cysteine and the closing phenylalanine or tryptophan. Each record gives: D gene, V gene, J gene, clone size, CDR3 DNA, CDR3 protein. A D gene is named only where the DNA matches it firmly. Clone size is shown for a subset of rows, as once, few, many or a class of expanded clone.

.	TRBV7-2	TRBJ1-5	few	TGTGCCAGCAGCCTATCGACAGTTACTAGCAATCAGCCCCAGCATTTT	CASSLSTVTSNQPQHF
TRBD1	TRBV12-5	TRBJ1-5	.	TGTGCTAGTGGCCTGACAGGGGGTCTCAATCAGCCCCAGCATTTT	CASGLTGGLNQPQHF
.	TRBV4-1	TRBJ2-2	.	TGCGCCAGCAGCCACCCCAAGGGGACAAACACCGGGGAGCTGTTTTTT	CASSHPKGTNTGELFF
TRBD1	TRBV29-1	TRBJ2-5	.	TGCAGCGTTGCCCGCTCAGGGGGAAGGGAGACCCAGTACTTC	CSVARSGGRETQYF
.	TRBV29-1	TRBJ1-1	.	TGCAGCGTCGCCGGGACATATAACACTGAAGCTTTCTTT	CSVAGTYNTEAFF
TRBD1	TRBV5-8	TRBJ2-7	.	TGTGCCAGCAGCAAACAGGGGGCTAGCTCCTACGAGCAGTACTTC	CASSKQGASSYEQYF
TRBD1	TRBV19	TRBJ1-5	.	TGTGCCAGTAGTGAAAGAGACAGGGGCAATCAGCCCCAGCATTTT	CASSERDRGNQPQHF
.	TRBV6-6	TRBJ2-7	few	TGTGCCAGCAGTGCCCCCGGAGGTCCCCGGGCCTACGAGCAGTACTTC	CASSAPGGPRAYEQYF
TRBD1	TRBV2	TRBJ1-4	.	TGTGCCAGCTTAGAGCGGACAGGGGGTCGAAAACTGTTTTTT	CASLERTGGRKLFF
.	TRBV7-8	TRBJ2-7	.	TGTGCCAGCAGCTTCGGGCCTAGCGAGACCTACGAGCAGTACTTC	CASSFGPSETYEQYF
TRBD1	TRBV6-6	TRBJ2-7	.	TGTGCCAGCACCCCGGGACAGTACCCGTACGAGCAGTACTTC	CASTPGQYPYEQYF
TRBD1	TRBV9	TRBJ1-4	once	TGTGCCAGCAGCGCCCTGACAGGGAATAGTGAAAAACTGTTTTTT	CASSALTGNSEKLFF
TRBD1	TRBV7-2	TRBJ1-1	.	TGTGCCAGCCGAATGGACAGGGCGAACACTGAAGCTTTCTTT	CASRMDRANTEAFF